This T cell receptor beta chain emerged from a study of STAT5B mutations in CD4+ large granular lymphocyte leukemia. General observations from the study: Top patient clones used TRBV06 genes more often: 8/27 versus 2/35 in controls.

Deletions cut 6 bases from V and 0 bases from J, with 6 bases between. The CDR3 is 13 amino acids. Germline V gene lookup returns CDR1 MNHEY and CDR2 SVGAGI. TCRdb's copy holds only in-frame clones and misses some; the assay was immunoSEQ multiplex PCR. The sample consists of nearly 30,000 clones, roughly 84% of them appearing once. This clone was found a few times. Its cognate antigen is unknown. The TCR originated in a human donor in good health. The chain recombines TRBV6-5 with TRBJ1-5; D unresolved. The specimen was CD4+ T cells from blood buffy coats. DNA for the CDR3: TGTGCCAGCAGGGCATATAGCAATCAGCCCCAGCATTTT. Amino acids: CASRAYSNQPQHF.